Following are 27 T cell receptor beta chains from one sample sequenced in a study of graft-versus-host responses after intestinal transplantation. Their antigens are not known. Assay used: immunoSEQ multiplex PCR; TCRdb lists only in-frame clones, some missing. This sample has roughly 120,000 clones; roughly 95% occur once, and the top ten carry 0.4% to 0.65%. This specimen was unstimulated CD8+ T cells sorted from spleen or lymph node cells, taken before intestinal transplant. These TCRs come from a human donor who received an intestinal transplant.

This clone has only one observation. J is TRBJ2-5 and V is TRBV9; TRBD2 agrees at 9 bases. V lost 0 bases to trimming and J lost 4 bases; unmatched junction nucleotides: 16. This CDR3 is built from 19 residues. Germline assignment: CDR1 SGDLS and CDR2 YYNGEE. This chain's CDR3 is CASSVASSGIGLSGETQYF. In DNA, the CDR3 is TGTGCCAGCAGCGTAGCTTCTAGCGGGATCGGTTTGTCCGGAGAGACCCAGTACTTC.

This chain joins TRBV27 and TRBJ2-6; 8 nucleotides match TRBD1. This CDR3 region has 17 residues. J lost 0 bases, V lost 6 bases, and 7 bases had no gene match. In germline, CDR1 is MNHEY, CDR2 SMNVEV (reference sequence). Here the CDR3 DNA reads TGTGCCAGCAGCAACGACAGGGGCCACTCTGGGGCCAACGTCCTGACTTTC. Residues: CASSNDRGHSGANVLTF.

The CDR3 spells CAWSLRDVDVHEQYF. For the CDR3, the DNA is TGTGCCTGGAGTCTTCGGGACGTGGATGTCCACGAGCAGTACTTC. The genes are TRBV30 and TRBJ2-7; D possibly matches TRBD1 or TRBD2 (5 bases each). Trimming took 2 bases from V and 5 from J, leaving 19 bases between them. Germline V gene sequence: CDR1 GTSNPN, CDR2 SVGIG (reference sequence). The CDR3 covers 15 residues.

The rearrangement uses TRBV2 and TRBJ2-7, with D perhaps assigned TRBD1 or TRBD2 (5 bases each). This CDR3 is 14 amino acids long. Trimming removed 6 bases from V and 2 bases from J, with 14 bases in between. Germline CDR1 reads SNHLY; CDR2 reads FYNNEI. This chain's CDR3 is CASSVRDPTYEQYF. The CDR3 DNA is TGTGCCAGCAGCGTAAGGGACCCAACCTACGAGCAGTACTTC.

This clone was detected only a few times. Other nucleotide sequences from this sample produce the same CDR3. The chain carries TRBV27 and TRBJ2-4; D gene unclear. V lost 5 bases, J lost 0 bases, and 5 bases lay in between. CDR3 length equals 13 residues. CDR1 and CDR2 from the germline V gene are MNHEY and SMNVEV (reference sequence). The CDR3 DNA reads as TGTGCCAGCAGTCCACCAGCCAAAAACATTCAGTACTTC. Its translation: CASSPPAKNIQYF.

This chain joins TRBV7-6 and TRBJ2-1; 11 bases agree with TRBD2. This CDR3 spans 18 amino acids. Trimming removed 5 bases from V and 3 bases from J; junction bases left unmatched: 12. The germline V gene encodes CDR1 SGHVS and CDR2 FNYEAQ. CDR3 nucleotide sequence: TGTGCCAGCAGCCCACGACTGGCTAGCGGGAGGAACTACAATGAGCAGTTCTTC. The encoded protein is CASSPRLASGRNYNEQFF. Together with reference TRBV7-6 and TRBJ2-1, the CDR3 gives the full variable domain: GAGVSQSPRYKVTKRGQDVALRCDPISGHVSLYWYRQALGQGPEFLTYFNYEAQQDKSGLPNDRFSAERPEGSISTLTIQRTEQRDSAMYRCASSPRLASGRNYNEQFFGPGTRLTVL.

The DNA for the CDR3 is TGTGCCAGCAGCTATAGCGGAAGCTCCTACGAGCAGTACTTC. Amino acid sequence: CASSYSGSSYEQYF. The chain carries TRBV7-9 and TRBJ2-7, with TRBD2 as a possible D gene (6 bases). The CDR3 loop spans 14 amino acids. V lost 4 bases and J lost 0, with 10 bases in between. Germline V gene sequence: CDR1 SEHNR, CDR2 FQNEAQ (reference sequence).

Worth noting for this clone: This CDR3 is missing its conserved last phenylalanine or tryptophan, likely due to a read error. The DNA is left out, because the CDR3 cannot be placed on it with certainty; the CDR3 is given as TCRdb lists it. The CDR3 loop reads CASISLLAPSS. The chain uses TRBV2 and TRBJ2-7; the table names TRBD2, a call not compared with the DNA. The CDR3 spans 11 residues, counting both ends. CDR1 is SNHLY, CDR2 FYNNEI, per germline.

This chain uses TRBV5-1 with TRBJ1-1; a weak D match, TRBD1 (6 bases). Trimming left V 1 base short and J 6 bases short, with 13 bases between. The CDR3 is 14 residues long. Germline-derived CDR1 and CDR2 are SGHRS and YFSETQ. The CDR3 protein is CASSLNSGGPEAFF. The CDR3 coding sequence is TGCGCCAGCAGCTTGAATTCCGGGGGCCCTGAAGCTTTCTTT.

This clone came up once. The chain is built from TRBV7-6 and TRBJ2-1; weak D call: TRBD2 (6 bases). The length of the CDR3 is 14 residues. CDR1 and CDR2 from the germline V gene are SGHVS and FNYEAQ. V lost 0 bases, J lost 6 bases, and 9 bases lay in between. Here the CDR3 DNA reads TGTGCCAGCAGCTTAGCCTCTAGCGCCAATGAGCAGTTCTTC. It encodes CASSLASSANEQFF.

The chain links TRBV5-6 to TRBJ2-1, with TRBD2 matching over 8 bases. The length of the CDR3 is 17 residues. V was pared by 1 base and J by 6 bases, with 12 bases of the junction left unmatched. Looked up from germline, CDR1 is SGHDT and CDR2 is YYEEEE. Here the CDR3 reads CASSLSTGTRVTNEQFF. In DNA form, the CDR3 reads TGTGCCAGCAGCTTGTCCACCGGGACTAGGGTAACCAATGAGCAGTTCTTC. The full variable domain, completed using reference TRBV5-6 and TRBJ2-1, is DAGVTQSPTHLIKTRGQQVTLRCSPKSGHDTVSWYQQALGQGPQFIFQYYEEEERQRGNFPDRFSGHQFPNYSSELNVNALLLGDSALYLCASSLSTGTRVTNEQFFGPGTRLTVL.

The V call is TRBV9, the J call TRBJ2-3; no definite D call. This CDR3 is 13 amino acids long. The germline V gene encodes CDR1 SGDLS and CDR2 YYNGEE. Deletions cut 0 bases from V and 6 bases from J, with 8 bases between. DNA of the CDR3: TGTGCCAGCAGCGTAGGGGGTAGGGATACGCAGTATTTT. Translation: CASSVGGRDTQYF.

The J gene is TRBJ1-2, the V gene TRBV5-1, with D tentatively TRBD1 (6 bases). Germline V gene lookup returns CDR1 SGHRS and CDR2 YFSETQ. Deletions cut 0 bases from V and 4 bases from J, with 13 bases between. The CDR3 is made up of 15 amino acids. In DNA, the CDR3 is TGCGCCAGCAGCTTGGGGCAGGGGTCGTCCTATGGCTACACCTTC. It encodes CASSLGQGSSYGYTF.

The CDR3 loop is CASSEGLKGFQETQYF. CDR3 DNA sequence: TGTGCCAGCAGTGAAGGACTTAAGGGTTTTCAAGAGACCCAGTACTTC. This sequence joins TRBV2 and TRBJ2-5; D is undetermined. Trimming left V 1 base short and J 2 bases short, with 14 bases between. The germline V gene encodes CDR1 SNHLY and CDR2 FYNNEI. This CDR3 comprises 16 residues.

The CDR3 loop is CSARQGQGQYF. In DNA form, the CDR3 reads TGCAGCGCCAGACAGGGTCAGGGGCAGTACTTC. This chain connects TRBV29-1 to TRBJ2-7, with TRBD1 matching over 7 bases. The germline gives CDR1 SQVTM, CDR2 ANQGSEA. The CDR3 has 11 residues. With V trimmed by 7 bases and J by 9 bases, 9 bases remained unmatched.

This chain connects TRBV6-5 to TRBJ2-7; no reliable D call. V lost 5 bases to trimming and J lost 4 bases, with 12 bases between them. Germline lookup yields CDR1 MNHEY and CDR2 SVGAGI. The CDR3 runs to 13 residues. CDR3 coding DNA: TGTGCCAGCAGTGAAGCGTCGGGTTACGAGCAGTACTTC. This sequence encodes CASSEASGYEQYF.

The chain recombines TRBV4-1 with TRBJ1-1, with no clear D. CDR3 length equals 14 residues. CDR1 and CDR2 (germline): MGHRA, YSYEKL. V lost 4 bases and J 5 bases, leaving 14 bases between the germline ends. In nucleotides, the CDR3 is TGCGCCAGCAGCCCCGGAATGGGGTATACTGAAGCTTTCTTT. It translates to CASSPGMGYTEAFF.

This chain links TRBV13 with TRBJ1-1; D is unresolved. Germline loops: CDR1 PRHDT, CDR2 FYEKMQ (reference sequence). The CDR3 consists of 14 residues. Between the trimmed V and J ends, which lost 5 bases and 1 base, there was a span of 11 bases. As DNA, the CDR3 is TGTGCCAGCAGCCGAGGACGGTCGAACACTGAAGCTTTCTTT. It is translated as CASSRGRSNTEAFF.

CDR3 region: CASSLGDRERTDTQYF. CDR3 coding DNA: TGTGCCAGCAGCTTAGGCGACAGGGAACGGACAGATACGCAGTATTTT. The rearrangement links TRBV7-8 to TRBJ2-3; 7 bases are a match to TRBD1. Per germline, CDR1 SGHVS and CDR2 FQNEAQ. V shed 1 base and J 3 bases; nucleotides not matched to a gene: 7. CDR3 length equals 16 residues.

The rearrangement joins TRBV28 to TRBJ2-7, with 7 bases fitting TRBD2. The ends lost 3 bases at V and 5 bases at J; junction bases unmatched: 7. This CDR3 contains 14 residues. Germline V lookup: CDR1 MDHEN, CDR2 SYDVKM. In DNA form, the CDR3 reads TGTGCCAGCAGTTTCCACGTTCGGGGGGACGAGCAGTACTTC. Translated, it gives CASSFHVRGDEQYF.

The rearrangement joins TRBV25-1 to TRBJ2-7; weak D call: TRBD1 (5 bases). Germline-derived CDR1 and CDR2 are MGHDK and SYGVNS. Trimming took off 6 bases at V and 7 bases at J, with 7 bases between the two ends. The CDR3 covers 10 residues. The CDR3 reads CASRKGEQYF. The CDR3 nucleotides read TGTGCCAGCAGAAAGGGGGAGCAGTACTTC.

The count of this clone is one. This rearrangement joins TRBV6-1 to TRBJ2-7; 10 bases match TRBD2. The CDR3 contains 14 residues. J lost 4 bases, V lost 11 bases, and 11 bases had no gene match. Germline V lookup: CDR1 MNHNS, CDR2 SASEGT. The CDR3 nucleotides read TGTGCCGCGGGAACACTAGCGGGATATTACGAGCAGTACTTC. As protein: CAAGTLAGYYEQYF.

This sequence joins TRBV19 and TRBJ2-1; maybe TRBD1 (5 bases). This CDR3 is built from 16 residues. Germline V gene sequence: CDR1 LNHDA, CDR2 SQIVND (reference sequence). V shed 3 bases and J shed 8 bases, with 20 bases lying between them. CDR3 region: CASSMSQGFVLYEQFF. DNA of the CDR3: TGTGCCAGTAGTATGTCTCAGGGCTTCGTTTTGTATGAGCAGTTCTTC.

The genes are TRBV6-5 and TRBJ2-5; 7 bases agree with TRBD2. This CDR3 region has 12 residues. After removal of 7 bases from V and 11 bases from J, the junction contained 10 bases not matched to a gene. Looked up from germline, CDR1 is MNHEY and CDR2 is SVGAGI. Written as DNA, the CDR3 is TGTGCCAGCACCACCTCTAGCGGCCCTCAGTACTTC. This translates into CASTTSSGPQYF.

As concerns this clone: At the DNA level, this CDR3 is encoded by other sequences in the same sample as well. The CDR3 DNA reads as TGCGCCAGCAGCTTGAGACTAGCGGGCTCCTACAATGAGCAGTTCTTC. Translation: CASSLRLAGSYNEQFF. The V gene is TRBV5-1, the J gene TRBJ2-1, with 10 bases identical to TRBD2. V lost 1 base, J lost 0 bases, and 1 base stayed unmatched. Germline CDR1 and CDR2: SGHRS and YFSETQ. CDR3 length: 16 residues.

The sample holds one count of this clone. The V gene is TRBV6-5, the J gene TRBJ1-2, with 10 bases aligning to TRBD1. V gave up 3 bases and J gave up 4 bases; unmatched junction bases: 8. This CDR3 is built from 16 residues. Germline V gene lookup returns CDR1 MNHEY and CDR2 SVGAGI. This CDR3 reads CASSYIRTGGSYGYTF. The CDR3 coding sequence is TGTGCCAGCAGTTATATTAGGACAGGGGGTAGCTATGGCTACACCTTC.

This chain connects TRBV7-8 to TRBJ2-1; 7 nucleotides align to TRBD2. V gave up 9 bases and J gave up 5 bases; unmatched junction bases: 19. In germline, CDR1 is SGHVS, CDR2 FQNEAQ. This CDR3 has 17 amino acids. CDR3 sequence: CASAVSVGAGLHNEQFF. CDR3 DNA sequence: TGTGCCAGTGCGGTCAGTGTCGGGGCGGGACTACACAATGAGCAGTTCTTC.